The next 32 T cell receptor beta chains were all read from a single sample in a study of blood T cells in healthy people across ages. A second about 6 to 12 cycle PCR used barcoded and J-beta primers. Using its own MiXCR run on the 5' RACE reads, TCRdb lists one record per CDR3 protein. This table holds about 720,000 distinct CDR3 sequences, about 20% found once. The sequenced sample consisted of blood. These receptors were obtained from a man in his sixties or seventies in good health.

This clonotype was found a few times. V usage is TRBV5-1 and J usage is TRBJ1-3; D is ambiguous. Deletions cut 5 bases from V and 0 bases from J, with 15 bases between. The CDR3 sequence is 16 residues long. The V gene's germline CDR1 is SGHRS and CDR2 YFSETQ. CDR3 residues: CASRQTFVASGNTIYF. The CDR3 DNA is TGCGCCAGCAGACAAACCTTTGTTGCCTCTGGAAACACCATATATTTT.

This clonotype was counted many times. The chain combines TRBV7-6 with TRBJ1-4; D gene unclear. Trimming removed 2 bases at V and 8 bases at J, with 15 bases between. The CDR3 consists of 15 residues. Germline V gives CDR1 SGHVS, CDR2 FNYEAQ. CDR3 loop: CASSLLGGREEKLFF. CDR3 nucleotides: TGTGCCAGCAGCTTATTGGGTGGGAGGGAAGAAAAACTGTTTTTT. Looking up the rest from reference TRBV7-6 and TRBJ1-4 gives the full variable domain: GAGVSQSPRYKVTKRGQDVALRCDPISGHVSLYWYRQALGQGPEFLTYFNYEAQQDKSGLPNDRFSAERPEGSISTLTIQRTEQRDSAMYRCASSLLGGREEKLFFGSGTQLSVL.

This clonotype was seen a few times. The chain uses TRBV6-1 and TRBJ2-3; TRBD1 is a possible D gene (6 bases). Germline V lookup: CDR1 MNHNS, CDR2 SASEGT. V lost 5 bases, J lost 4 bases, and 22 bases lay in between. This CDR3 region has 17 residues. The chain's CDR3 is CASSIHPGHPTADTQYF. The CDR3 region has the DNA TGTGCCAGCAGTATCCACCCGGGACACCCAACCGCAGATACGCAGTATTTT.

This clonotype has just a few counts. V and J are TRBV7-3 and TRBJ2-1, with TRBD1 matching 12 bases. Germline-derived CDR1 and CDR2 are SGHTA and FQGTGA. The CDR3 is 16 amino acids. The junction had 3 bases not matched to a gene; V was cut back by 0 bases and J by 6 bases. The CDR3 reads CASSLTGQGALNEQFF. In DNA form, the CDR3 reads TGTGCCAGCAGCTTAACGGGACAGGGGGCGCTCAATGAGCAGTTCTTC.

This clonotype has at least ten counts. The CDR3 nucleotides read TGTGCCAGCAGTTTGTGGGAGACCCAGTACTTC. Protein product: CASSLWETQYF. The gene calls are TRBV7-2 and TRBJ2-5; D unclear. Trimming stripped 6 bases from V and 5 bases from J, with 7 bases between. Germline V lookup: CDR1 SGHTA, CDR2 FQGNSA. There are 11 residues in the CDR3.

This clonotype occurred a few times. The rearrangement links TRBV5-1 to TRBJ2-3; tentatively, D is TRBD1 (6 bases). The CDR3 is 15 amino acids. V lost 4 bases and J lost 1, with 13 bases in between. Per the germline V gene, CDR1 is SGHRS and CDR2 is YFSETQ. The DNA of the CDR3 is TGCGCCAGCAGCGTCCGGGACACTCGCACAGATACGCAGTATTTT. It is translated as CASSVRDTRTDTQYF.

This sequence joins TRBV5-1 and TRBJ1-5; D gene unclear. V was clipped by 3 bases and J by 4 bases, with 14 bases between them. The germline V gene encodes CDR1 SGHRS and CDR2 YFSETQ. The CDR3 totals 15 residues. CDR3 protein: CASSWSGQLNQPQHF. The CDR3 region has the DNA TGCGCCAGCAGCTGGTCCGGGCAGTTAAATCAGCCCCAGCATTTT.

J is TRBJ2-3 and V is TRBV24-1; perhaps TRBD1 as D (6 bases). This CDR3 is 15 amino acids long. Germline-derived CDR1 and CDR2 are KGHDR and SFDVKD. Trimming removed 3 bases at V and 0 bases at J, with 9 bases between. CDR3: CATSDVTGSTDTQYF. The CDR3 region has the DNA TGTGCCACCAGTGATGTGACAGGTAGCACAGATACGCAGTATTTT.

The rearrangement links TRBV30 to TRBJ1-4, with 9 bases matching TRBD1. The V and J ends lost 6 bases and 5 bases, in that order; junction bases with no gene match: 1. Germline lookup yields CDR1 GTSNPN and CDR2 SVGIG (reference sequence). The length of the CDR3 is 12 residues. CDR3 in amino acids: CACDRGNEKLFF. The CDR3, as DNA: TGTGCCTGCGACAGGGGGAATGAAAAACTGTTTTTT.

The chain recombines TRBV15 with TRBJ1-3; D remains ambiguous. CDR3 size: 15 residues. With 0 bases removed from V and 0 bases from J, the gap between germline ends came to 6 bases. Germline-derived CDR1 and CDR2 are LNHNV and YYDKDF (reference sequence). This CDR3 reads CATSRDRSSGNTIYF. The DNA of the CDR3 is TGTGCCACCAGCAGAGATCGAAGCTCTGGAAACACCATATATTTT.

The chain combines TRBV7-8 with TRBJ1-5; no clear D. CDR3 length equals 15 residues. Trimming took off 0 bases at V and 0 bases at J, with 6 bases between the two ends. CDR1 SGHVS and CDR2 FQNEAQ come from the germline V gene. CDR3 DNA: TGTGCCAGCAGCTTAGCTCTGATTAGCAATCAGCCCCAGCATTTT. Translation gives CASSLALISNQPQHF. The full variable domain, completed using reference TRBV7-8 and TRBJ1-5, is GAGVSQSPRYKVAKRGQDVALRCDPISGHVSLFWYQQALGQGPEFLTYFQNEAQLDKSGLPSDRFFAERPEGSVSTLKIQRTQQEDSAVYLCASSLALISNQPQHFGDGTRLSIL.

This chain uses TRBV5-1 with TRBJ1-2; D is undetermined. The V end lost 3 bases, the J end lost 8 bases, and 17 bases lay between the germline ends. The CDR3 covers 14 residues. Germline CDR1 SGHRS, CDR2 YFSETQ. This chain's CDR3 is CASSSVGQAEGYTF. As DNA, the CDR3 is TGCGCCAGCAGCTCTGTCGGGCAGGCAGAGGGCTACACCTTC.

J is TRBJ2-5 and V is TRBV10-3; D possibly corresponds to TRBD1 (5 bases). Germline CDR1 ENHRY, CDR2 SYGVKD. The CDR3 contains 14 residues. Trimming left V 3 bases short and J 5 bases short, with 13 bases between. The CDR3, as DNA: TGTGCCATCAGTGAAGGGGCGAAAGGGGAGACCCAGTACTTC. Translated: CAISEGAKGETQYF.

The CDR3 coding sequence is TGTGCCACCAGCAGAGGGTTTGGCTCCTACAATGAGCAGTTCTTC. Amino acid sequence: CATSRGFGSYNEQFF. This chain connects TRBV15 to TRBJ2-5; D unresolved. The DNA end is a closer match to TRBJ2-1, so the J assignment may be wrong. Germline V gene data show CDR1 as LNHNV and CDR2 as YYDKDF (reference sequence). The CDR3 length is 15 residues.

The chain has TRBV12-3 or TRBV12-4 and TRBJ2-1, with TRBD2 matching 8 bases. The CDR3 is 15 amino acids. The V gene end was trimmed by 5 bases and the J gene end by 4 bases; junction bases not matched to a gene: 7. CDR3 sequence: CASSITSGNYNEQFF. For the CDR3, the DNA is TGTGCCAGCAGTATAACTAGCGGAAATTACAATGAGCAGTTCTTC.

This clonotype was counted between two and nine times. This rearrangement joins TRBV7-9 to TRBJ2-1, with D tentatively TRBD2 (6 bases). Trimming shortened V by 0 bases and J by 0 bases, and 9 bases separated the two germline ends. CDR1 and CDR2 from the germline V gene are SEHNR and FQNEAQ (reference sequence). The CDR3 spans 16 residues. CDR3 in DNA: TGTGCCAGCAGCTTAGCGGCGCGGGGCTCCTACAATGAGCAGTTCTTC. The encoded protein is CASSLAARGSYNEQFF. The whole variable domain, remainder taken from reference TRBV7-9 and TRBJ2-1, is DTGVSQNPRHKITKRGQNVTFRCDPISEHNRLYWYRQTLGQGPEFLTYFQNEAQLEKSRLLSDRFSAERPKGSFSTLEIQRTEQGDSAMYLCASSLAARGSYNEQFFGPGTRLTVL.

The genes are TRBV27 and TRBJ2-2; 7 nucleotides line up with TRBD2. This CDR3 has 14 amino acids. The V segment lost 5 bases and the J segment 3 bases; nucleotides outside the gene matches: 3. The germline CDR1 and CDR2 sequences are MNHEY and SMNVEV (reference sequence). The CDR3 sequence is CASSRRGYTGELFF. The CDR3 DNA reads TGTGCCAGCAGTAGGCGGGGGTACACCGGGGAGCTGTTTTTT.

The sample holds a few counts of this clonotype. This chain uses TRBV7-9 with TRBJ2-5; no reliable D call. The end of the DNA aligns better with TRBJ2-7, so the J call may be wrong. The CDR3 length is 13 residues. Germline V gene lookup returns CDR1 SEHNR and CDR2 FQNEAQ (reference sequence). The CDR3 nucleotides are TGTGCCAGCAGCTTAGTTGGCCCCTACGAGCAGTACGTC. Protein sequence: CASSLVGPYEQYV.

This clonotype was seen a few times. The gene calls are TRBV11-3 and TRBJ2-7; no reliable D call. The J call may be mistaken, given a closer DNA end match to TRBJ2-1. This CDR3 spans 15 amino acids. Germline V gene sequence: CDR1 SGHNT, CDR2 YENEEA. CDR3 nucleotides: TGTGCCAGCAGCCAGTGGGTGGCCTCCTACAATGAGCAGTTCTTC. The encoded protein is CASSQWVASYNEQFF.

This chain links TRBV5-1 with TRBJ1-4, with 7 nucleotides matching TRBD1. From germline, CDR1 is SGHRS and CDR2 YFSETQ. V lost 4 bases to trimming and J lost 2 bases; unmatched junction nucleotides: 5. This CDR3 spans 15 amino acids. Here the CDR3 reads CASSVTGPTNEKLFF. CDR3 bases: TGCGCCAGCAGCGTGACAGGGCCCACTAATGAAAAACTGTTTTTT.

The chain couples TRBV5-1 to TRBJ2-3, with D maybe TRBD1 (6 bases). Germline values: CDR1 SGHRS, CDR2 YFSETQ. There are 15 residues in the CDR3. V lost 0 bases, J lost 5 bases, and 13 bases lay in between. The CDR3 loop is CASSLGVGAGDTQYF. CDR3 in DNA: TGCGCCAGCAGCTTGGGGGTGGGGGCCGGAGATACGCAGTATTTT.

This clonotype has ten or more counts. V usage is TRBV6-1 and J usage is TRBJ2-5, with D perhaps TRBD1 or TRBD2 (5 bases each). Trimming cost V 7 bases and J 0 bases, with 9 bases left between them. The CDR3 extends over 13 amino acids. Germline V gene lookup returns CDR1 MNHNS and CDR2 SASEGT. CDR3 sequence (DNA): TGTGCCAGCACGGGGACCAACCAAGAGACCCAGTACTTC. Protein product: CASTGTNQETQYF.

This clonotype has more than one count but fewer than ten. The rearrangement joins TRBV29-1 to TRBJ2-5; 12 nucleotides line up with TRBD2. The J call is doubtful: the DNA matches TRBJ2-1 better. Looked up from germline, CDR1 is SQVTM and CDR2 is ANQGSEA. This CDR3 is built from 16 residues. CDR3 coding DNA: TGCAGCGTTGAAGTGTTGACTAGCGGGAGTGGGTATGAGCAGTTCTTC. This sequence encodes CSVEVLTSGSGYEQFF.

This clonotype has just a few counts. The chain couples TRBV7-9 to TRBJ1-2; possible D gene TRBD1, 5 bases. This CDR3 comprises 13 residues. Germline V lookup: CDR1 SEHNR, CDR2 FQNEAQ (reference sequence). V was shortened by 5 bases and J by 4 bases, with 11 bases between the two germline ends. Here the CDR3 DNA reads TGTGCCAGCAGCCCCCAGGGAATCTATGGCTACACCTTC. Its protein is CASSPQGIYGYTF.

The genes are TRBV18 and TRBJ1-2, with a weak D call TRBD1 (5 bases). Germline loops: CDR1 KGHSH, CDR2 LQKENI. CDR3 length equals 14 residues. Between the trimmed V and J ends, which lost 2 bases and 4 bases, there was a span of 11 bases. The CDR3, as DNA: TGTGCCAGCTCACCAGGTGGAGGGACCTATGGCTACACCTTC. This translates into CASSPGGGTYGYTF.

The chain couples TRBV7-7 to TRBJ2-1, with D maybe TRBD1 (7 bases). CDR3 length: 15 residues. CDR1 is SSHAT and CDR2 is FNYEAQ in the germline V gene (reference sequence). Trimming stripped 5 bases from V and 5 bases from J, with 16 bases between. The CDR3 nucleotides are TGTGCCAGCAGCCGATCAGGGGGGTCCCACAATGAGCAGTTCTTC. Translating it yields CASSRSGGSHNEQFF. Variable domain in full (rest from reference TRBV7-7 and TRBJ2-1): GAGVSQSPRYKVTKRGQDVTLRCDPISSHATLYWYQQALGQGPEFLTYFNYEAQPDKSGLPSDRFSAERPEGSISTLTIQRTEQRDSAMYRCASSRSGGSHNEQFFGPGTRLTVL.

The chain employs TRBV27 and TRBJ2-1; 12 nucleotides agree with TRBD2. Germline CDR1 reads MNHEY; CDR2 reads SMNVEV (reference sequence). V was clipped by 11 bases and J by 1 base; unmatched bases: 15. CDR3 length: 18 residues. In DNA, the CDR3 is TGTGCCTCCCGTAATAGGCCTAGCGGGGGGGGATCCTACAATGAGCAGTTCTTC. Translating gives CASRNRPSGGGSYNEQFF.

J is TRBJ2-3 and V is TRBV29-1, with a tentative D call TRBD1 (6 bases). The germline CDR1 and CDR2 sequences are SQVTM and ANQGSEA. CDR3 length: 14 amino acids. Trimming took 3 bases from V and 6 from J, leaving 16 bases between them. The CDR3 sequence: CSVEGARSPDTQYF. DNA of the CDR3: TGCAGCGTTGAGGGGGCCCGGAGCCCGGATACGCAGTATTTT.

The CDR3 spells CASSYSRQENTEAFF. As DNA, the CDR3 is TGTGCCAGCAGTTACTCCAGACAGGAGAACACTGAAGCTTTCTTT. The genes are TRBV6-6 and TRBJ1-1, with D tentatively TRBD1 (6 bases). Germline CDR1 MNHNY, CDR2 SVGAGI (reference sequence). The V gene lost 0 bases and the J gene lost 1 base, with 9 bases spanning the gap. This CDR3 contains 15 residues.

This clonotype was counted ten times or more. V is TRBV9 and J is TRBJ1-1; 9 bases match TRBD1. The V gene end was trimmed by 0 bases and the J gene end by 5 bases; junction bases not matched to a gene: 5. This CDR3 has 15 residues. The germline V gene encodes CDR1 SGDLS and CDR2 YYNGEE. The CDR3 loop reads CASSVEGTGRTEAFF. In nucleotides, the CDR3 is TGTGCCAGCAGCGTAGAAGGGACAGGGAGGACTGAAGCTTTCTTT.

This clonotype was detected only a few times. The gene calls are TRBV25-1 and TRBJ2-1, with TRBD1 identical over 7 bases. Losses at the gene ends were 1 base for V and 0 bases for J; bases not matched to a gene: 3. Per the germline V gene, CDR1 is MGHDK and CDR2 is SYGVNS. CDR3 size: 16 residues. The CDR3 protein is CASSEWTGGSYNEQFF. In DNA, the CDR3 is TGTGCCAGCAGTGAATGGACAGGTGGCTCCTACAATGAGCAGTTCTTC.

The chain combines TRBV6-6 with TRBJ1-1; D is unresolved. Germline CDR1 MNHNY, CDR2 SVGAGI (reference sequence). This CDR3 is built from 12 residues. V gave up 2 bases and J gave up 4 bases, with 5 bases separating them. The CDR3 is CASSYRATEAFF. DNA for the CDR3: TGTGCCAGCAGTTACCGAGCCACTGAAGCTTTCTTT.